The sequence of this T cell receptor beta chain was determined in a study of CD8 T cells in Susac syndrome (dated by TCRdb to the late 2010s). About the full investigation: Among the Susac syndrome patients who were sequenced, clinically active disease was present in six and clinical remission was observed in fewer than ten. Susac syndrome patients were therapy-naive, on corticosteroids (some also receiving IVIg), or on IVIg alone at blood withdrawal. Repertoire sequencing was used to test whether CD8+ T cell activation and differentiation in Susac syndrome was antigen driven. Results the study describes overall, beyond this receptor: The TCR sequencing and HLA analysis was acknowledged to have included a relatively small number of individuals. The CD4+ T cell repertoire of patients with Susac syndrome showed no detectable clonal expansion.

RNA was extracted using the RNeasy kit, and roughly 0.45 to 1 microgram was reverse transcribed with random hexamers. The immunoSEQ multiplex PCR assay, covering 54 Vbeta and 13 Jbeta segments, was used to amplify TCR beta CDR3 regions. PCR amplification bias was corrected by using a synthetic template baseline for primer optimization and computational correction. In the original analysis: Reads were annotated to V, D and J genes per IMGT and analyzed with immunoSEQ Analyzer, keeping only productive sequences. To calculate clonality, Shannon entropy was normalized by log2 of the number of productive unique sequences and then subtracted from one. For each patient and control, public and private clones were evaluated among the 100 most prevalent clones. Susac-specific clones were defined as absent from healthy and MS cohorts, over a thousand published viral clones and other ImmuneACCESS disease sequences. The public reads were reanalyzed by TCRdb: fastp trimming at Q25, MiXCR alignment, in-frame beta chains only. Under each unique CDR3 protein, matching rows form one entry showing the most common genes and DNA. TCRdb, not the authors, supplied the V and J calls. For this sample the table gives about 190,000 distinct CDR3 sequences, of which around 90% were detected only once. The ten largest clones add up to approximately 0.086% of the sample.

Turning to this clonotype: The antigen this receptor binds is unknown. The sample holds no much larger clone one base away, and base qualities are not on file.

Peripheral blood CD8+ and CD4+ T cells from healthy donors, Susac syndrome patients and multiple sclerosis patients were profiled using high-throughput TCR beta sequencing. Recently defined diagnostic criteria for definite or probable disease were met by the Susac syndrome patients. Bulk CD8+ and CD4+ T cells were purified by magnetic negative isolation, whereas CD8+ TEMRA cells were enriched by FACS. Blood was drawn into EDTA tubes, processed within 24 hours, and PBMCs were isolated by density gradient centrifugation. PBMCs destined for TCR sequencing were cryopreserved in liquid nitrogen and later thawed in a 37 °C water bath. The sorted or isolated CD4+, CD8+ and CD8+ TEMRA cells reached a purity of at least 90%. As encoded in the germline V gene, CDR1 is MNHEY while CDR2 is SVGAGI. Reading from cysteine to phenylalanine, the CDR3 counts 14 amino acids. Only CDR3 DNA is held: 42 bases, read in frame from base 1. Trimming leaves V shorter by 6 bases and J shorter by 7 bases, with the junction holding 6 bases beyond the gene matches.

Recombination joined TRBV6-5 with TRBJ2-7, and 13 junction bases match TRBD2. Material: CD4+ T cells from PBMCs. The clonotype originates from a human donor with Susac syndrome. The bases are TGTGCCAGCAGACCGGGGACTAGCGGGAATGAGCAGTACTTC. This gives the protein CASRPGTSGNEQYF.